Following are 20 T cell receptor beta chains from one sample sequenced in a study of PD-1 blockade in mismatch repair-deficient tumors. The data were produced by immunoSEQ multiplex PCR, yet TCRdb's version contains in-frame clones alone and is incomplete. In the table there are just under 80,000 clones, roughly 80% of which are singletons. The sequencing here drew on peripheral blood, taken 44 weeks after starting pembrolizumab. Every receptor here comes from an adult with mismatch repair-deficient cancer.

The genes are TRBV11-3 and TRBJ1-2; D is unclear. The germline CDR1 and CDR2 sequences are SGHNT and YENEEA. CDR3 size: 17 residues. The V gene lost 2 bases and the J gene lost 6 bases, with 22 bases spanning the gap. CDR3 nucleotide sequence: TGTGCCAGCAGCTTACATTATGGAGGTTGGCAGTCAAATGGCTACACCTTC. Translating gives CASSLHYGGWQSNGYTF.

Concerning this clone: Compared with germline, one end of the junction differs, possibly owing to a read error. V usage is TRBV7-7 and J usage is TRBJ2-2; the D is unclear. The CDR3 covers 16 residues. The germline CDR1 and CDR2 sequences are SSHAT and FNYEAQ (reference sequence). In DNA form, the CDR3 reads TGTGCTAGCAGCTTAAGCCCGAAGAGGTCTGATGGGGAGCTGTTTTTT. As protein: CASSLSPKRSDGELFF.

This chain links TRBV6-5 with TRBJ2-2, with TRBD1 identical over 7 bases. Germline loops: CDR1 MNHEY, CDR2 SVGAGI. CDR3 length: 16 amino acids. The ends lost 2 bases at V and 6 bases at J; junction bases unmatched: 9. The CDR3 sequence is CASSYRFRGLPGELFF. In DNA, the CDR3 is TGTGCCAGCAGTTACCGGTTCAGGGGGTTACCCGGGGAGCTGTTTTTT.

The V gene is TRBV19, the J gene TRBJ2-7; no firm D call. Germline V gene sequence: CDR1 LNHDA, CDR2 SQIVND (reference sequence). CDR3 length equals 15 residues. Deletions cut 6 bases from V and 2 bases from J, with 17 bases between. The CDR3, as DNA: TGTGCCAGTAGATATCGGCAGGATGATACCTACGAGCAGTACTTC. It codes for CASRYRQDDTYEQYF.

The chain links TRBV29-1 to TRBJ2-2; 14 bases match TRBD2. Germline CDR1 is SQVTM and CDR2 is ANQGSEA. The CDR3 consists of 15 residues. Trimming removed 6 bases from V and 6 bases from J; junction bases left unmatched: 6. CDR3 nucleotides: TGCAGCGTGGAGACTAGCGGGAGGGCCCCCGGGGAGCTGTTTTTT. As protein: CSVETSGRAPGELFF.

The chain couples TRBV5-6 to TRBJ2-3, with 11 bases matching TRBD2. With V trimmed by 3 bases and J by 2 bases, 8 bases remained unmatched. The CDR3 covers 17 residues. Germline V gene sequence: CDR1 SGHDT, CDR2 YYEEEE. CDR3 residues: CASSSAGTSGFTDTQYF. The DNA of the CDR3 is TGTGCCAGCAGCTCGGCCGGGACTAGCGGCTTCACAGATACGCAGTATTTT.

The gene calls are TRBV9 and TRBJ1-3, with D unresolved. CDR3 length: 17 amino acids. Trimming left V 4 bases short and J 0 bases short, with 17 bases between. CDR1 SGDLS and CDR2 YYNGEE come from the germline V gene. CDR3 amino acids: CASSFREVQSSGNTIYF. Written as DNA, the CDR3 is TGTGCCAGCAGCTTTAGAGAGGTACAAAGCTCTGGAAACACCATATATTTT.

The chain is built from TRBV11-3 and TRBJ1-1, with 9 bases identical to TRBD1. The germline V gene has CDR1 SGHNT and CDR2 YENEEA. The CDR3 runs to 18 residues. Losses at the gene ends were 4 bases for V and 2 bases for J; bases not matched to a gene: 14. This chain's CDR3 is CASSYRDRVEITNTEAFF. The CDR3 DNA is TGTGCCAGCAGCTACCGGGACAGGGTGGAGATTACTAACACTGAAGCTTTCTTT.

V is TRBV7-6 and J is TRBJ2-7; D unclear. Germline values: CDR1 SGHVS, CDR2 FNYEAQ. This CDR3 region has 12 residues. V lost 5 bases to trimming and J lost 3 bases, with 8 bases between them. The DNA for the CDR3 is TGTGCCAGCAGCCTGGACCTCTACGAGCAGTACTTC. Translated: CASSLDLYEQYF.

V usage is TRBV7-9 and J usage is TRBJ1-1; maybe TRBD1 (5 bases). CDR3 size: 13 residues. Between the trimmed V and J ends, which lost 3 bases and 3 bases, there was a span of 8 bases. In germline, CDR1 is SEHNR, CDR2 FQNEAQ (reference sequence). CDR3 DNA sequence: TGTGCCAGCAGCTTTACGGGGGACACTGAAGCTTTCTTT. Amino acids: CASSFTGDTEAFF.

V gene TRBV28 combines with J gene TRBJ2-7, with 8 bases that match TRBD1. CDR3 length: 15 residues. The V gene end was trimmed by 7 bases and the J gene end by 5 bases; junction bases not matched to a gene: 13. Germline V gene lookup returns CDR1 MDHEN and CDR2 SYDVKM. The CDR3 DNA sequence: TGTGCCAGCACCTCCCAGCGACAGGGGCGGAACGAGCAGTACTTC. Translating gives CASTSQRQGRNEQYF.

This chain links TRBV2 with TRBJ2-2; a possible D gene is TRBD1 (5 bases). Germline V gene sequence: CDR1 SNHLY, CDR2 FYNNEI. This CDR3 is built from 15 residues. V lost 3 bases and J lost 3, with 11 bases in between. The CDR3 nucleotides are TGTGCCAGCAGTGATGAGCCAGGGCACACCGGGGAGCTGTTTTTT. Residues: CASSDEPGHTGELFF. The whole variable domain, filled in from reference TRBV2 and TRBJ2-2, reads EPEVTQTPSHQVTQMGQEVILRCVPISNHLYFYWYRQILGQKVEFLVSFYNNEISEKSEIFDDQFSVERPDGSNFTLKIRSTKLEDSAMYFCASSDEPGHTGELFFGEGSRLTVL.

There are a few counts of this clone. The CDR3: CASSPDGGTNEKLFF. CDR3 sequence (DNA): TGCGCCAGCAGCCCGGACGGGGGAACTAATGAAAAACTGTTTTTT. The V call is TRBV5-1, the J call TRBJ1-4; D possibly corresponds to TRBD1 (5 bases). This CDR3 comprises 15 residues. Germline CDR1 and CDR2: SGHRS and YFSETQ. With 4 bases removed from V and 1 base from J, the gap between germline ends came to 11 bases.

This clone was seen only once. The J gene is TRBJ2-1, the V gene TRBV9; no definite D call. The CDR3 is made up of 14 amino acids. Germline loops: CDR1 SGDLS, CDR2 YYNGEE. V was cut by 4 bases and J by 7 bases, with 15 bases left in between. The CDR3 DNA reads as TGTGCCAGCAGCCCCCCGCCGGGCCGTAATGAGCAGTTCTTC. Its translation is CASSPPPGRNEQFF.

The chain joins TRBV7-2 to TRBJ2-7; D may correspond to TRBD1 or TRBD2 (5 bases each). V lost 5 bases to trimming and J lost 0 bases, with 14 bases between them. Germline V gene data show CDR1 as SGHTA and CDR2 as FQGNSA. CDR3 size: 15 residues. The CDR3 sequence is CASSPFGALSYEQYF. The CDR3 DNA follows: TGTGCCAGCAGCCCCTTCGGGGCTCTCTCCTACGAGCAGTACTTC.

This clone was seen once. This chain connects TRBV7-8 to TRBJ2-1; weak D call: TRBD2 (6 bases). Per germline, CDR1 SGHVS and CDR2 FQNEAQ. Trimming removed 2 bases from V and 4 bases from J, with 15 bases in between. The CDR3 consists of 16 residues. The CDR3 coding sequence is TGTGCCAGCAGCTTAAACCCCACTAGCCTTTACAATGAGCAGTTCTTC. Its protein product is CASSLNPTSLYNEQFF.

The chain couples TRBV19 to TRBJ1-3, with D maybe TRBD1 (5 bases). Germline V lookup: CDR1 LNHDA, CDR2 SQIVND (reference sequence). This CDR3 has 13 amino acids. The V gene lost 8 bases and the J gene lost 0 bases, with 8 bases spanning the gap. This CDR3 is CASDTGSGNTIYF. Here the CDR3 DNA reads TGTGCCAGTGACACAGGCTCTGGAAACACCATATATTTT.

The chain has TRBV11-2 and TRBJ2-4; 8 bases align to TRBD2. The CDR3 totals 16 residues. V lost 5 bases, J lost 3 bases, and 9 bases stayed unmatched. The germline V gene encodes CDR1 SGHAT and CDR2 FQNNGV. CDR3 nucleotide sequence: TGTGCCAGCAGCCCCGGGGTACTAGCGGACAAAAACATTCAGTACTTC. Translation gives CASSPGVLADKNIQYF.

V gene TRBV7-9 combines with J gene TRBJ2-1, with 8 bases identical to TRBD2. Germline assignment: CDR1 SEHNR and CDR2 FQNEAQ (reference sequence). V dropped 3 bases and J dropped 8; count of bases not matched to a gene: 3. The CDR3 sequence is 13 residues long. CDR3 sequence: CASSLGTRDEQFF. The CDR3 region has the DNA TGTGCCAGCAGCTTGGGGACTAGGGATGAGCAGTTCTTC.

The chain combines TRBV10-3 with TRBJ2-7; 11 bases line up with TRBD1. The V gene's germline CDR1 is ENHRY and CDR2 SYGVKD. The V and J ends lost 2 bases and 5 bases, in that order; junction bases with no gene match: 8. The CDR3 has 16 amino acids. Here the CDR3 DNA reads TGTGCCATCAGTGAGGGACAGGGGGCGAGAGGGGACGAGCAGTACTTC. It encodes CAISEGQGARGDEQYF.